This entry describes one TCR beta chain. Its antigen remains unknown. From the reads, TCRdb called clonotypes with MiXCR, one entry per CDR3 protein. The sample contains approximately 500,000 distinct CDR3 sequences, 25% to 35% of which appear only once. This sample was included in a study of T cell repertoires in cytomegalovirus infection. CDR1 and CDR2 from the germline V gene are MNHEY and SVGEGT. Trimming cost V 4 bases and J 0 bases, with 7 bases left between them. CDR3 length: 14 residues. This chain links TRBV6-2 or TRBV6-3 with TRBJ1-5; D is unresolved. Sequenced material: cultured PBMCs, taken from culture after CMV antigen stimulation. The source is a human donor in good health (CMV status not recorded). Some clones in this sample may be carry-over from other donors' samples. CDR3 amino acids: CASSWGASNQPQHF. The CDR3 DNA reads as TGTGCCAGCAGTTGGGGAGCTAGCAATCAGCCCCAGCATTTT.